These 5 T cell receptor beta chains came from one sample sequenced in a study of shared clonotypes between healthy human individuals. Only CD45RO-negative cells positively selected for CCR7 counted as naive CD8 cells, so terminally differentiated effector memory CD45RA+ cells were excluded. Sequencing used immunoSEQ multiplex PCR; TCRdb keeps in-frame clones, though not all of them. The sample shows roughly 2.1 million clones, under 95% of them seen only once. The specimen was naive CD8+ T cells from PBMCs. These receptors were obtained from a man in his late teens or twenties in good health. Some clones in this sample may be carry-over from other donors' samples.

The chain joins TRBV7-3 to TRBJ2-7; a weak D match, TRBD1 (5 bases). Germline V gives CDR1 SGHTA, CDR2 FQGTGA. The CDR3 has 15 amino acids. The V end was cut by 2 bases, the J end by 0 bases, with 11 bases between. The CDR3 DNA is TGTGCCAGCAGCTTAGGGGCAGGGATCTCCTACGAGCAGTACTTC. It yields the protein CASSLGAGISYEQYF.

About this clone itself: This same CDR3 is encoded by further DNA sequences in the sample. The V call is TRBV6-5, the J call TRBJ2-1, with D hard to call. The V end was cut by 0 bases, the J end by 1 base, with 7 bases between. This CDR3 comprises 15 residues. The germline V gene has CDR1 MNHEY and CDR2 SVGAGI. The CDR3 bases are TGTGCCAGCAGTTACTCTGGAGCGTCCTACAATGAGCAGTTCTTC. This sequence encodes CASSYSGASYNEQFF.

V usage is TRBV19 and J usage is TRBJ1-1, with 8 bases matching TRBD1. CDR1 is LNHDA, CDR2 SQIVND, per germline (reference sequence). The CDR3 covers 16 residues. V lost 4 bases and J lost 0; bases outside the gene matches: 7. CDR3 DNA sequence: TGTGCCAGTAGTACCAGGGGGCGCGGGGTGAACACTGAAGCTTTCTTT. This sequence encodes CASSTRGRGVNTEAFF.

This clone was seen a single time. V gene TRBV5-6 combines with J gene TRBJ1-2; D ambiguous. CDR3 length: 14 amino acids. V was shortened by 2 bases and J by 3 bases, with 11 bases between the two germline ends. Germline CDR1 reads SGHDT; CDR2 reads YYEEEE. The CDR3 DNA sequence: TGTGCCAGCAGCTTACGGACGGAGGACTATGGCTACACCTTC. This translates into CASSLRTEDYGYTF.

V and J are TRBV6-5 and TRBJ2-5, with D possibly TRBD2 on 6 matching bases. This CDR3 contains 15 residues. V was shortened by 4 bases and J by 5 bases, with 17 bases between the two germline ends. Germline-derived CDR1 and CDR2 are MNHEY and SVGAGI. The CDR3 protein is CASSSRDSPGETQYF. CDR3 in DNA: TGTGCCAGCAGTTCCCGGGACTCTCCCGGGGAGACCCAGTACTTC.